A selection of T cell receptor beta chains follows, all from one sample in a study of vaccination and CD4 T cells after COVID-19. Their recognized antigens are unknown. TCRdb re-called the PCR reads with MiXCR, one entry per CDR3 protein. The data show roughly 16,000 distinct CDR3 sequences, under 75% seen once. The specimen was CD4+ T cells from blood, cultured in vitro. The receptors originated from a human donor who had recovered from COVID-19. The CDR3 runs from the conserved cysteine through the conserved F or W. D genes are given only for firm matches. The size of a clone is reported for some rows only, either as once, few or many, or as a class for expanded clones.

clone size: -
V gene: TRBV7-7
D gene: -
J gene: TRBJ2-2
CDR3 protein: CASSPKGGPRSSGELFF
CDR3 DNA: TGTGCCAGCAGCCCCAAAGGCGGCCCTAGATCGTCCGGGGAGCTGTTTTTT

clone size: -
V gene: TRBV28
D gene: -
J gene: TRBJ2-1
CDR3 protein: CASSPPSYSEQFF
CDR3 DNA: TGTGCCAGCAGTCCCCCCTCCTACAGTGAGCAGTTCTTC

clone size: -
V gene: TRBV2
D gene: TRBD1
J gene: TRBJ2-5
CDR3 protein: CASSPTGGYQTQYF
CDR3 DNA: TGTGCCAGCAGCCCTACAGGGGGGTATCAGACCCAGTACTTC

clone size: -
V gene: TRBV20-1
D gene: -
J gene: TRBJ2-1
CDR3 protein: CSPSGATYNEQFF
CDR3 DNA: TGCAGTCCCAGCGGAGCGACCTACAATGAGCAGTTCTTC

clone size: -
V gene: TRBV7-9
D gene: -
J gene: TRBJ1-5
CDR3 protein: CASSLSVGNQPQHF
CDR3 DNA: TGTGCCAGCAGCTTAAGCGTAGGAAATCAGCCCCAGCATTTT

clone size: -
V gene: TRBV27
D gene: -
J gene: TRBJ2-3
CDR3 protein: CASSPPLRLADTQYF
CDR3 DNA: TGTGCCAGCAGTCCCCCTCTTCGACTAGCAGATACGCAGTATTTT

clone size: -
V gene: TRBV18
D gene: -
J gene: TRBJ1-1
CDR3 protein: CASSPSVQGSTEAFF
CDR3 DNA: TGTGCCAGCTCACCATCTGTCCAGGGAAGCACTGAAGCTTTCTTT

clone size: -
V gene: TRBV6-2/TRBV6-3
D gene: -
J gene: TRBJ2-7
CDR3 protein: CASRPSLWRAGSYEQYF
CDR3 DNA: TGTGCCAGCAGACCATCCCTATGGCGGGCCGGCTCCTACGAGCAGTACTTC

clone size: few
V gene: TRBV24-1
D gene: -
J gene: TRBJ1-1
CDR3 protein: CATSVGGNTEAFF
CDR3 DNA: TGTGCCACCAGTGTTGGCGGGAACACTGAAGCTTTCTTT

clone size: -
V gene: TRBV7-2
D gene: -
J gene: TRBJ2-2
CDR3 protein: CASSFARGTGELFF
CDR3 DNA: TGTGCCAGCAGCTTTGCCAGGGGCACCGGGGAGCTGTTTTTT